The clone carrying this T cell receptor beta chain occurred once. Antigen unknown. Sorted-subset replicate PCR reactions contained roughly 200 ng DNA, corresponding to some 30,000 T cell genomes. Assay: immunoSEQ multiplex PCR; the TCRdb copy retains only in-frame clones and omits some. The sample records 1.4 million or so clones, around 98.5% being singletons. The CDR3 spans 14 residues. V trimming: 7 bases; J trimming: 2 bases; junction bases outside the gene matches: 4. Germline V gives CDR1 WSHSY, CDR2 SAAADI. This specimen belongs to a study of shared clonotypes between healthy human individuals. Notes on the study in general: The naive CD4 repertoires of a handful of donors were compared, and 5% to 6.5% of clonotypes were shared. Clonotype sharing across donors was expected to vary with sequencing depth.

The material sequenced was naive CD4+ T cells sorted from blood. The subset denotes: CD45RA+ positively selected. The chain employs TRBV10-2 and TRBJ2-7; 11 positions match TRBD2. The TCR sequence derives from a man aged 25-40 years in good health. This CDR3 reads CASNIAGGPYEQYF. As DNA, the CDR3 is TGCGCCAGCAACATAGCGGGAGGGCCCTACGAGCAGTACTTC.